This TCR beta chain appears in the sequencing data of a study of blood T cell repertoires in COVID-19. On the study more broadly: Samples came from the United States, Italy and Spain, spanning acute and convalescent COVID-19.

Original data processing: Reference gene primer amplification gave estimated nucleated cell counts. The method was immunoSEQ multiplex PCR; TCRdb's version includes in-frame clones alone and lacks a portion of them. V and J calls and clone size are copied from that table; D and trimming were computed from the DNA. The sample carries roughly 430,000 clones, approximately 91% recorded once. Germline loops: CDR1 SGHNT, CDR2 YYREEE (reference sequence). Trimming pared 0 bases from V and 4 bases from J, leaving 6 bases between. The CDR3 sequence is 13 residues long. Individuals aged roughly 18 to 95 years were recruited from roughly 23 US areas. Participants' own reports of clinical history determined their cohort assignment.

This receptor was taken from a woman aged 40 to 55 with acute COVID-19. The genes are TRBV5-4 and TRBJ2-3; D is unclear. The sequenced sample consisted of PBMCs or T cells enriched from blood (not recorded which). CDR3 sequence: CASSLASPDTQYF. CDR3 sequence (DNA): TGTGCCAGCAGCTTGGCCTCTCCAGATACGCAGTATTTT.